Sequencing of this T cell receptor (beta chain) was carried out in a study of blood T cell repertoires in COVID-19. As for the study in general: Acute and convalescent COVID-19 samples came from the United States, Italy and Spain. Sample material is recorded as cDNA or gDNA derived from T cells, B-cell-depleted T cells, or PBMCs.

Original handling: Reference gene primer amplification in the assay estimated nucleated cell counts. Libraries were prepared by immunoSEQ multiplex PCR; TCRdb keeps only in-frame clonotypes and omits some of them. V, J and clone size were drawn from that table, and D and trimming were deduced from the DNA. This table has about 19,000 clones, around 87% appearing once. This sequence originates from a human donor in a cohort sampled during active COVID-19. Sequencing was carried out using peripheral blood.

CDR3 DNA: TGTGCCAGAAGTTTAGCGTCCGAGCAGTTCTTC. It translates to CARSLASEQFF. The V call is TRBV5-3, the J call TRBJ2-1, with a possible D match to TRBD2 (5 bases). TRBV5-3 is assigned to the ORF class and has an uncertain function. V gave up 5 bases and J gave up 10 bases, with 10 bases separating them. This CDR3 is 11 amino acids long.